This T cell receptor beta chain was sequenced in a study of CD8 T cells in Susac syndrome. Study in general: Treatment status at blood draw for the Susac syndrome patients was therapy-naive, corticosteroids, or intravenous immunoglobulin alone.

With random hexamers, 0.5 to 1 ug RNA was reverse transcribed. The amplification used immunoSEQ multiplex PCR on TCR beta CDR3; it spanned 54 Vbeta and 13 Jbeta. TCRdb processed the immunoSEQ multiplex PCR reads anew with MiXCR; each CDR3 protein has one entry. This table has some 110,000 distinct CDR3 sequences, over 95% appearing once. In blood CD8+ and CD4+ T cells, TCR beta underwent sequencing. In contrast to the negatively isolated CD8+ and CD4+ T cells, TEMRA cells were FACS-enriched. The CDR3 is 12 amino acids. Germline V gene lookup returns CDR1 MGHRA and CDR2 YSYEKL. V lost 3 bases, J lost 4 bases, and 4 bases lay in between.

This sequence originates from a human donor with Susac syndrome. The chain links TRBV4-1 to TRBJ2-1; D unclear. What was sequenced was CD4+ T cells from PBMCs. CDR3 sequence: CASSQVYNEQFF. The CDR3 nucleotides read TGCGCCAGCAGCCAGGTTTACAATGAGCAGTTCTTC.